The source of this T cell receptor beta chain is a study of glioma-infiltrating T cells after dendritic cell vaccination. Across the whole study: Between the early 2000s and the early 2010s, patients got autologous tumor lysate-pulsed dendritic cell vaccines.

Amplification used 60 V beta primers and 13 J beta primers. Using immunoSEQ multiplex PCR, the repertoire was profiled, and TCRdb retains in-frame clones only, with some absent. The repertoire holds approximately 100,000 clones, with about four fifths as singletons. This clone occurred many times. Trimming took off 4 bases at V and 3 bases at J, with 13 bases between the two ends. The CDR3 consists of 14 residues. The germline V gene encodes CDR1 GTSNPN and CDR2 SVGIG (reference sequence). V usage is TRBV30 and J usage is TRBJ1-3; possible D gene TRBD1, 6 bases. This specimen consisted of blood, obtained before dendritic cell vaccination. The source of this sequence is a human donor with glioblastoma. CDR3 nucleotide sequence: TGTGCCTGGAACAAAGGACAGTATGGAAACACCATATATTTT. It specifies CAWNKGQYGNTIYF.